The clone carrying this T cell receptor (beta chain) occurred a few times. This CDR3 spans 17 amino acids. Germline V lookup: CDR1 SGHRS, CDR2 YFSETQ. Trimming at V came to 4 bases and at J to 5 bases, leaving 6 bases not matched to a gene. These data originate in a study of blood T cells in healthy people across ages. With a J-beta primer mix and a sample-barcoded 5' primer, a second PCR ran about 7 to 12 cycles. Using its own MiXCR run on the 5' RACE reads, TCRdb lists one record per CDR3 protein. This sample has fewer than 950,000 distinct CDR3 sequences, with roughly 34% found just once. Specimen: blood. The chain joins TRBV5-1 to TRBJ2-2; 15 bases are shared with TRBD2. This TCR was sampled from a man between 18 and 29 years old in good health. The CDR3 is CASSPQGLAGGTGELFF. CDR3 in DNA: TGCGCCAGCAGCCCTCAAGGACTAGCGGGGGGGACCGGGGAGCTGTTTTTT.